A selection of T cell receptor beta chains follows, all from one sample in a study of blood T cell repertoires in COVID-19. The protocol was immunoSEQ multiplex PCR, while the TCRdb copy is restricted to in-frame clones and leaves out a portion. The data hold around 280,000 clones, with approximately 84% observed a single time. The source material was peripheral blood. These TCRs come from a woman aged 25-40 years who had recovered from COVID-19. Both conserved end residues are part of each CDR3. The D gene is left open where the match is weak. Clone size is given for some rows only: seen once, a few or many times, or a class if the clone is expanded.

CDR3	DNA	D	J	size	V
CASARTGVGGGKNTEAFF	TGTGCCAGCGCACGGACCGGAGTAGGGGGTGGGAAGAACACTGAAGCTTTCTTT	-	TRBJ1-1	few	TRBV21-1
CASSGLPGGTGELFF	TGTGCCAGCAGCGGATTACCGGGGGGCACCGGGGAGCTGTTTTTT	TRBD2	TRBJ2-2	-	TRBV3-1/TRBV3-2
CASSLGLAPDTQYF	TGTGCCAGCAGTTTGGGACTAGCCCCAGATACGCAGTATTTT	TRBD2	TRBJ2-3	-	TRBV28
CATRRARGETQYF	TGTGCCACCCGGAGGGCGCGTGGAGAGACCCAGTACTTC	-	TRBJ2-5	-	TRBV3-1/TRBV3-2
CASSLTSGAYEQYF	TGTGCCAGTAGCCTGACTAGCGGAGCCTACGAGCAGTACTTC	TRBD2	TRBJ2-7	-	TRBV19
CASTRVGQELSGNTIYF	TGTGCCAGCACCAGAGTGGGACAGGAGCTCTCTGGAAACACCATATATTTT	TRBD1	TRBJ1-3	-	TRBV7-9
CASSTVGFPNYGYTF	TGTGCCAGCAGCACCGTCGGGTTTCCTAACTATGGCTACACCTTC	-	TRBJ1-2	-	TRBV6-5
CASSLRGQGGSPLHF	TGTGCCAGCAGCTTAAGGGGACAGGGAGGTTCACCCCTCCACTTT	TRBD1	TRBJ1-6	-	TRBV7-2
CASSQESGAGANVLTF	TGCGCCAGCAGCCAAGAAAGCGGGGCTGGGGCCAACGTCCTGACTTTC	TRBD2	TRBJ2-6	-	TRBV4-3
CASSGGGTNSYNEQFF	TGTGCCAGCAGCGGCGGAGGGACTAACTCCTACAATGAGCAGTTCTTC	TRBD2	TRBJ2-1	-	TRBV3-1/TRBV3-2
CASSTDSHDEKLFF	TGTGCCAGCAGCACCGACAGCCATGATGAAAAACTGTTTTTT	-	TRBJ1-4	-	TRBV5-5
CASSRGTSGSVGEQYF	TGTGCCAGCAGCCGCGGGACTAGCGGGAGTGTCGGCGAGCAGTACTTC	TRBD2	TRBJ2-7	-	TRBV6-2/TRBV6-3
CASSSQGQTEAFF	TGTGCCAGCAGCTCCCAGGGACAGACTGAAGCTTTCTTT	TRBD1	TRBJ1-1	once	TRBV11-3
CASTSRFELTEAFF	TGTGCCAGCACCTCCCGGTTCGAGCTCACTGAAGCTTTCTTT	-	TRBJ1-1	-	TRBV6-5
CASSSPTTISEQYF	TGTGCCAGCAGTTCGCCGACTACAATTTCGGAGCAGTACTTC	-	TRBJ2-7	-	TRBV28
CATKDRLEAFF	TGTGCCACCAAAGACAGGCTTGAAGCTTTCTTT	-	TRBJ1-1	-	TRBV12-3/TRBV12-4